The present T cell receptor (beta chain) was sequenced within a study of shared clonotypes between healthy human individuals (dated by TCRdb to 2018 to 2020). Looking at the study overall: The cohort included three men and a couple of women between 18 and 49 years of age. For each donor, CD4 naive and CD4 memory were each given three plates, CD8 naive was given two plates, and CD8 memory was given one plate. To estimate repertoire size and how much clonotypes are shared between individuals, the study performed deep sequencing of blood TCR repertoires from about five healthy adults. To increase sequencing depth and limit assay-specific biases, TCR repertoire library preparation and sequencing were carried out by different laboratories using diverse techniques. Leukapheresis yielded between about 0.8 and 8.9 billion PBMCs per donor. General study outcomes and caveats: About 5% of naive CD4, 3.5% of naive CD8, approximately 2% of memory CD4, and 0.35% to 0.5% of memory CD8 clonotypes were shared across four donors. Estimated clonotype richness was generally larger for naive than for memory subsets. Clonotypes shared by all four sorted-subset donors showed higher generation probabilities than non-shared clonotypes. The genetic and exposure-history diversity represented was limited by the small number of donors. Even with the large sequencing depth, rarefaction of the sorted-subset datasets indicated that sequencing was incomplete. Sampling was limited to blood, and TCR repertoires in tissue likely differ from TCR repertoires in blood. Pairwise subsampling indicated that sequencing depth was expected to affect the degree of clonotype sharing among donors.

CDR1 and CDR2 are drawn from the germline V gene: MNHEY, SVGAGI. At the junction V is shortened by 5 bases and J by 3 bases, with 10 bases in between. The CDR3 goes from the cysteine to the phenylalanine over 13 residues. The read is trimmed to its CDR3 DNA, 39 bases read in frame from base 1. Worth noting for this clone: Its specific antigen is unknown. Base qualities are not at hand, and no much larger clone is one base apart.

CD8 naive samples were obtained by positive selection for CCR7 among CD45RO-negative cells, yielding a CD45RA+CCR7+ population from which TemRA cells were excluded. The donors were healthy, HIV-negative adults who had no recently reported acute infections or vaccinations. All donors were Caucasian adults living in Nashville, Tennessee, USA. Blood was collected by leukapheresis, and PBMCs were isolated by Ficoll-Histopaque density gradient centrifugation and then cryopreserved in liquid nitrogen vapor phase. Analytical flow cytometry was used to check the purity and quantity of every magnetically sorted T cell population. Each sorted fraction had its genomic DNA isolated and then quantified by UV absorbance on a Nanodrop 2000c. Using the deep immunoSEQ assay, multiplex PCR amplified TCR CDR3 regions from genomic DNA. For each cell subset, the extracted genomic DNA was distributed evenly across all wells of several immunoSEQ 96-well plates, and each plate served as one replicate. For sorted subsets, approximately 200 ng of genomic DNA, equivalent to 30,000 or so T cell genomes, went into each replicate PCR. The purified libraries were quantified using a Qubit 3.0 fluorometer, sized with a Bioanalyzer 2100, and then quantified again using the KAPA Library Quantification kit. Every immunoSEQ 96-well plate was sequenced on a dedicated single-read 150-cycle Illumina NextSeq 550 flow cell. The authors' analysis ran thus. The immunoSEQ output contained only junctional sequences without quality scores, so filtering could not match that applied to full-length reads. To assign V/J genes and CDR3, sequences were annotated using PyIR, a Python wrapper for IgBLAST v1.9, with IMGT germline references. Reads were filtered out if the reads had weak V/J assignments (E-value above 1e-6), no CDR3, stop codons, out-of-frame junctions, or ambiguous translated residues. A V3J clonotype was defined by an identical inferred V gene, J gene, and CDR3 amino acid sequence. To compute the percentage overlap between repertoires, the number of shared unique clonotypes was divided by the size of the smaller repertoire. Three approaches were used to assess repertoire richness: RTK rarefaction, the Chao1 estimator, and Recon v2.1 estimates of unobserved clonotypes. OLGA was used to compute generation probabilities for all TCRbeta clonotypes that the gDNA method yielded from a handful of donors. The table comes from immuneACCESS by way of TCRdb, which keeps in-frame sequences with V and J called. Part of the clones is missing from these tables; in studies checked, under half for an unresolved V gene and the rest for unknown reasons. V and J calls and clone size follow that table, whereas D and trimming were derived from the DNA. Across this sample there are 560,000 or so clones, with around 96% seen only once. The ten largest clonotypes hold roughly 0.12% of the sample.

This receptor was identified in a woman aged 25 to 39 in good health. The receptor chain draws on TRBV6-5 and TRBJ2-5, with TRBD1 as a weak D call on 6 bases. The sample was naive CD8+ T cells sorted from blood. This sample's cell subset or site label indicates: CD45RA+CCR7+. The bases read TGTGCCAGCAGTATCAACAGGGAAGAGACCCAGTACTTC. The encoded protein is CASSINREETQYF.